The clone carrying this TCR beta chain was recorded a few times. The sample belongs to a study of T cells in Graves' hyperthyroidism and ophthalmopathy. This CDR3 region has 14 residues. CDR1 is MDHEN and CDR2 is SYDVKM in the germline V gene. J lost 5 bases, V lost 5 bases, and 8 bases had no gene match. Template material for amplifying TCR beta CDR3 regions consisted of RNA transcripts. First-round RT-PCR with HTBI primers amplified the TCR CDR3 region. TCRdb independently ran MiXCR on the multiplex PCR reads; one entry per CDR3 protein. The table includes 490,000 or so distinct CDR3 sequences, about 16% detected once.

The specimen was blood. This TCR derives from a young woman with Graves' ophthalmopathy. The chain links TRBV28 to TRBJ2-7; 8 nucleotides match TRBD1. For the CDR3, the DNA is TGTGCCAGCAGTACCCGGACAGGGTTTCACGAGCAGTACTTC. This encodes CASSTRTGFHEQYF.